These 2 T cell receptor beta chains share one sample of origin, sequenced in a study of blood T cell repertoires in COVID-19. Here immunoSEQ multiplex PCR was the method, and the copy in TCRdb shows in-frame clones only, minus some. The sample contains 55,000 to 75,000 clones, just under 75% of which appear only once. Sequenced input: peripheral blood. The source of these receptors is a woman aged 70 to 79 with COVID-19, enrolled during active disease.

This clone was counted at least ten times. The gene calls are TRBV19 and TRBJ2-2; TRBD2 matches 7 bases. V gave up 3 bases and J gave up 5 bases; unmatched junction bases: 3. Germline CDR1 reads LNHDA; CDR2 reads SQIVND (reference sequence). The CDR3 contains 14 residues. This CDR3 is CASSIGAGTGELFF. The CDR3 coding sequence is TGTGCCAGTAGTATCGGAGCGGGAACCGGGGAGCTGTTTTTT.

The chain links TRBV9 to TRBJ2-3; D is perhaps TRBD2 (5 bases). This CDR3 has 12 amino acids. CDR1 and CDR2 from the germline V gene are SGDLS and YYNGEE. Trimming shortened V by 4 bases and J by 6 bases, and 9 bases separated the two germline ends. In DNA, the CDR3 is TGTGCCAGCAGCACCCGAGGGGATACGCAGTATTTT. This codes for CASSTRGDTQYF.